This TCR beta chain was found in a study of blood T cell repertoires in COVID-19. Germline CDR1 reads MNHEY; CDR2 reads SMNVEV (reference sequence). V lost 5 bases and J lost 10; bases outside the gene matches: 8. This CDR3 has 14 residues. In the original processing: Quantification of nucleated cells was approximated via reference gene primer amplification. Method: immunoSEQ multiplex PCR; TCRdb's copy keeps in-frame clones and lacks some. V, J and clone size were drawn from that table, and D and trimming were deduced from the DNA. The sample holds 130,000 to 150,000 clones, around four fifths seen once.

The source of this sequence is a human donor in a cohort sampled during active COVID-19. Specimen: peripheral blood. J is TRBJ1-6 and V is TRBV27; 7 bases are a match to TRBD1. The chain's CDR3 is CASSQGGRGSPLHF. The CDR3 region has the DNA TGTGCCAGCAGTCAGGGGGGAAGAGGATCACCCCTCCACTTT.